Listed here is a single T cell receptor beta chain. Its antigen is not yet known. No base-level quality is on record; no much larger clone is a single base apart. V is reduced by 2 bases and J by 0 bases, leaving a spacing of 5 bases between them. CDR1 and CDR2 are read off the germline V gene as SGDLS and YYNGEE. Measured from the cysteine to the phenylalanine, the CDR3 is 13 residues long. Only CDR3 DNA is held: 39 bases, read in frame from base 1. This record belongs to a study of cytomegalovirus exposure and HLA in healthy donors (TCRdb year 2017). For the study in its entirety: In an earlier analysis of some 610 of the donors, about 260 Gb of sequence data and 90 million to 130 million unique TCR beta sequences from about 190 million T cells were reported. A separate validation cohort of roughly 110 different subjects was used in addition to the 666-subject first cohort. High-throughput TCR immunosequencing, statistical association of individual TCRs with disease status, and machine learning were combined to predict cytomegalovirus infection status. Of the roughly 400 genotyped donors, 70% to 90% were placed in the genetic ancestry cluster associated with self-reported Caucasian donors. A later analysis re-examined previously published TCR beta repertoires from roughly 650 donors and added high-resolution HLA genotyping to investigate patterns of TCR occurrence. Roughly 5 DR-DQ haplotypes were treated as single units for association and clustering because of strong linkage in the cohort. Genome-wide SNP genotypes for about 65% of the roughly 700 donors were used in a later genetic analysis, which treated that subset as a discovery cohort. The study profiled the T cell repertoires of under 850 subjects by immunosequencing and related them to cytomegalovirus serostatus. Rather than drawing on any new phenotypic data, the later analysis identified candidate immune exposures from TCR beta sequences and the way those sequences occurred across donors. On average, 235,054 unique TCR beta nucleotide sequences were sequenced per donor among a few hundred genotyped donors of the cohort, with roughly 19% of those sequences being non-productive. Class I and class II HLA loci were covered by the typing at four-digit resolution. The study aimed to test whether cataloging public T cell receptors could reveal signatures of past pathogen exposure. Every repertoire in the discovery cohort had been generated on one and the same sequencing platform. Donor age, sex, ethnicity and CMV serostatus were collected together with the repertoire data. An earlier analysis of around 580 of the donors used high-throughput TCR beta sequencing to judge whether each TCR beta V gene segment behaved as functional or pseudogenic. The number of donors typed differed by locus, with about 629-630 for A, B, C, DRB1 and DQB1, around 500 for DQA1, 600 to 610 for DPA1, and approximately 470 for DPB1. An early release covering more than 500 HLA-typed donors comprised 250 to 350 gigabases of sequencing data and around 85 million unique TCR sequences.

Overall study outcomes, separate from this receptor: A later analysis found that TCR association rates varied across HLA loci, with DRB1 alleles showing the most associated TCRs and HLA-C alleles the fewest. Most TCR sequences were observed very rarely across donors, whereas some public TCRs were present in many individuals. Specific HLA alleles were associated with 15,000 to 20,000 TCR beta sequences at a false discovery rate of 0.05 in a later analysis. Sequencing depth was assumed to be roughly uniform across donors in the presence/absence analyses, though that assumption may not hold. Strong co-occurrence of HLA alleles, especially DR and DQ, made assigning TCR associations to individual alleles difficult. In an earlier analysis of several hundred of the donors, most TCR beta V segments were observed in productive rearrangements about 87% or about 30% of the time, broadly matching IMGT annotations. In this cohort, only TCR beta chains were sequenced, and detectable features were limited by the absence of alpha or paired-chain data. A later analysis reported that several top co-occurrence clusters appeared linked to parvovirus B19, influenza, CMV and Epstein-Barr virus. V-gene and J-gene trimming of TCR beta chains was associated with a missense DCLRE1C variant in a later genetic analysis, and the association was replicated in an independent cohort. According to a later analysis, most CMV-associated TCR beta chains appeared to be HLA-restricted, and the HLA associations seemed to be driven largely by CMV exposure. In a later analysis, HLA-associated TCR beta chains showed more clonal expansion and lower generation probabilities than non-associated chains that were equally common. Immune exposure information for the cohort was limited to CMV serostatus. A few of the identified cytomegalovirus-associated TCR beta chains were confirmed in vitro to be specific for cytomegalovirus antigens. The classifier was reported to diagnose cytomegalovirus status with high specificity and sensitivity in both the original cohort and the validation cohort. Because HLA typing was unavailable for some donors at each locus, only the typed subset was used in association tests. The sequencing pipeline was judged likely to have produced a cluster of highly shared sequence variants as a technical artifact. Linkage disequilibrium might explain the correlated functional status among segregating V segments, but an unknown experimental factor could not be ruled out. It was suggested by the authors that the approach could potentially be generalized to other disease states and immunological phenotypes. Because the 87-base-pair reads could not distinguish some IMGT-functional V segments, including TRBV6-2 and TRBV6-3, those segments were excluded. Because counts were too low, approximately 18 rarely observed V segments, including chromosome 9 orphons, were excluded from the earlier analysis of 587 of the donors. The study listed 150 to 200 TCR beta chains as associated with cytomegalovirus. A further reported finding was that TCR beta sequences accurately predicted the HLA-A and HLA-B alleles for most subjects in the first cohort. According to a later genetic analysis, donors in an Asian-associated ancestry cluster had fewer N-insertions in productive TCRs than the approximately 700-donor mean.

The cohort comprised some 730 healthy bone marrow donors. At the time of sampling, all cohort members were nominally healthy, though unrecorded immune exposures were likely present. The donor tested CMV seropositive and was one of the 289 seropositive cohort members. Each donor provided a peripheral blood sample, and peripheral blood mononuclear cells were used for TCR beta sequencing. The Qiagen DNeasy Blood Extraction Kit was used to extract genomic DNA from the blood cell samples. Libraries were built with the immunoSEQ multiplex PCR assay. The multiplex PCR relied on a mix of 60 forward primers for TCR Vbeta segments and 13 reverse primers for TCR Jbeta segments. The CDR3 region of rearranged TCR beta genes was amplified from genomic DNA with a multiplex PCR assay. The Illumina HiSeq System was used to sequence the amplified TCR beta libraries as 87-base-pair reads. On the authors' methods: In a later analysis, tens of millions of unique TCR beta chains were counted across the roughly 610 repertoires, and around 11 million of these chains were shared by at least two donors. To remove PCR and sequencing errors, raw reads were error-corrected and collapsed into unique sequences using a nearest-neighbor algorithm that merged closely related sequences. Alignment of CDR3 sequences to IMGT reference sequences was used to assign V, D and J gene segments. For a sequence to be retained, a match of at least six nucleotides to both a V gene segment and a J gene segment was required. A rearrangement was called productive if the CDR3 had no stop codons and remained in frame with V and J, and every other rearrangement was called non-productive. Following IMGT convention, CDR3 was defined as the stretch from the second conserved V-encoded cysteine to the conserved J-encoded phenylalanine. The earlier analysis of a few hundred of the donors excluded sequences that lacked an unambiguous match to a single V gene segment. In an earlier analysis of about 590 of the donors, a V segment was called functional when productive rearrangements were above 56.7%, and segregating when the standard deviation between donors exceeded 5%. A statistical classification framework was developed to diagnose cytomegalovirus status using the catalog of TCR beta chain sequences. In a later analysis, V and J genes were assigned by comparing TCR nucleotide sequences against IMGT/GENE-DB human TR gene sequences. The TCRdist pipeline was used in a later analysis to assign CDR3 sequences and most-parsimonious VDJ recombination scenarios. A later analysis defined each TCR beta chain by its CDR3 amino acid sequence plus V-gene family, and excluded reads lacking a unique V-gene family. To address suspected cross-contamination and a sequencing artifact, a later analysis removed around 590 highly shared, low-generation-probability nucleotide sequences. In a later analysis, a clonal expansion index for each public chain was calculated from normalized within-repertoire ranks of inferred template counts. Generation probabilities in a later analysis came from a VDJ recombination model fitted to out-of-frame rearrangements, and those results were checked against IGoR. In a later analysis, hypergeometric tests were used to score TCR-TCR, TCR-HLA and TCR-CMV co-occurrence, with a repertoire-size bias correction applied to TCR pairs. A later analysis estimated false discovery rates by permuting HLA or CMV assignments 20 times. In a later analysis, co-occurring TCRs were grouped using DBSCAN, and TCRdist sequence similarity was added for clustering within HLA-allele-positive subsets. Repertoires with fewer than 30,000 or more than 120,000 public chains, plus five repertoires with anomalous nucleotide sharing, were excluded from co-occurrence clustering. TCRdb obtained this table from immuneACCESS and retained in-frame rearrangements with V and J assigned. These tables miss some clones; where compared with another copy, unresolved V genes account for less than half of the shortfall, and the remainder is unexplained. V, J and clone size derive from that table, while D and trimming were established from the DNA sequence. Counted in this sample were around 150,000 clones; about four fifths of them appeared once. The ten most abundant clones make up around 4.3% of the sample.

The source of this sequence is a middle-aged man in good health and CMV-seropositive. Sequencing was performed on PBMCs. The rearrangement combines TRBV9 with TRBJ1-1; no confident D gene assignment can be made. The nucleotides read TGTGCCAGCAGCGTCCCGGTGAACACTGAAGCTTTCTTT. Translation gives CASSVPVNTEAFF.